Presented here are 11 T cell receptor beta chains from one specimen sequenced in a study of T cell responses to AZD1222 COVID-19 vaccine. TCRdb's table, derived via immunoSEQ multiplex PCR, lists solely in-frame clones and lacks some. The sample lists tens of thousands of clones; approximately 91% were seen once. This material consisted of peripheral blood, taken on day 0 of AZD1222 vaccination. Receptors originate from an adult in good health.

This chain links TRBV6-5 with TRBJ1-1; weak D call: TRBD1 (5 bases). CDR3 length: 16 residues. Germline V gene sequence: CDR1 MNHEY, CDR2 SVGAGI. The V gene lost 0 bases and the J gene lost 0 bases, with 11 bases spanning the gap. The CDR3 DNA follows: TGTGCCAGCAGTTACTCGGCCCGACAGTTGAACACTGAAGCTTTCTTT. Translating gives CASSYSARQLNTEAFF.

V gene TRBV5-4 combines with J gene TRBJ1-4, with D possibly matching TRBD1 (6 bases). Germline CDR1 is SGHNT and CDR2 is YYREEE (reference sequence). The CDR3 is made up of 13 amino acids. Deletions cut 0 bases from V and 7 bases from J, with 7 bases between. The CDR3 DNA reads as TGTGCCAGCAGCTTGGGACAGGCTGAAAAACTGTTTTTT. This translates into CASSLGQAEKLFF.

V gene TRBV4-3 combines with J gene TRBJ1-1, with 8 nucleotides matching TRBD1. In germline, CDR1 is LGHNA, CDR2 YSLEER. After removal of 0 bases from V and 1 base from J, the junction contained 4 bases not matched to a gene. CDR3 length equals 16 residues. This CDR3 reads CASSQDYRGTNTEAFF. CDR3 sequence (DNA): TGCGCCAGCAGCCAAGATTACAGGGGGACGAACACTGAAGCTTTCTTT.

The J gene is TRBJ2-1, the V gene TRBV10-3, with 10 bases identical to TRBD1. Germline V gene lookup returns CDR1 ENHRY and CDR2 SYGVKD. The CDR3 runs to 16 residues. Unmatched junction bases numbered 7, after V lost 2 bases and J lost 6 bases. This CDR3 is CAISETKGTGVNEQFF. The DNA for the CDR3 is TGTGCCATCAGTGAGACTAAGGGGACAGGGGTCAATGAGCAGTTCTTC.

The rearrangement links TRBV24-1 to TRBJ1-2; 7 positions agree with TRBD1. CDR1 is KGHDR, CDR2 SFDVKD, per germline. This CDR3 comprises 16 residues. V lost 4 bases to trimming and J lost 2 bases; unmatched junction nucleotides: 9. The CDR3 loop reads CATSDPDRSGNYGYTF. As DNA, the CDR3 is TGTGCCACCAGTGACCCGGACAGGTCCGGGAACTATGGCTACACCTTC.

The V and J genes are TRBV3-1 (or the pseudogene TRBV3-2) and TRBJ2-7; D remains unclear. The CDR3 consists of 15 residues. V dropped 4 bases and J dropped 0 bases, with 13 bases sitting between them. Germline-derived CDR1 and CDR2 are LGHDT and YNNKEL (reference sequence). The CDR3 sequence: CASSPLAPSSYEQYF. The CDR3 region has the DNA TGTGCCAGCAGCCCCTTGGCCCCAAGCTCCTACGAGCAGTACTTC.

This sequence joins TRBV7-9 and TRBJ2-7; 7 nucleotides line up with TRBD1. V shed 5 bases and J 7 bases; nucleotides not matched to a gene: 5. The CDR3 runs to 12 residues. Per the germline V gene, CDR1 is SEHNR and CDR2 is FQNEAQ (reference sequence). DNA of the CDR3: TGTGCCAGCAGCAAGCAACAGGGGGAGCAGTACTTC. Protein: CASSKQQGEQYF.

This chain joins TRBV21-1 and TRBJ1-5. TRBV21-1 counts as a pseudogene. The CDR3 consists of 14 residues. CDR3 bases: TGTGCCAGCAGGGGACCCGGGGGCAATCAGCCCCAGCATTTT. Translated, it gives CASRGPGGNQPQHF.

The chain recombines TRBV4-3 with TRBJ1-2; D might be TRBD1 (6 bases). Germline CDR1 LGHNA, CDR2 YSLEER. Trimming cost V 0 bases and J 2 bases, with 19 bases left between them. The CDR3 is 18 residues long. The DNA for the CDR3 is TGCGCCAGCAGCCAAGATATTGGACGGGGGGGCTCGAACTATGGCTACACCTTC. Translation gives CASSQDIGRGGSNYGYTF.

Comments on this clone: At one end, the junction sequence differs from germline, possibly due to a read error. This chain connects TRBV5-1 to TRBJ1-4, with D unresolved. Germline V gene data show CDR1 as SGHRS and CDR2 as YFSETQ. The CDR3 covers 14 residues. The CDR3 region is CASSLLSTNEKLFF. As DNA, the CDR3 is TGCGCCAGCAGCTTGTTGTCAACGAATGAAAAACTGTTTTTT. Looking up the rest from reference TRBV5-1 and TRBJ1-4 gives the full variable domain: KAGVTQTPRYLIKTRGQQVTLSCSPISGHRSVSWYQQTPGQGLQFLFEYFSETQRNKGNFPGRFSGRQFSNSRSEMNVSTLELGDSALYLCASSLLSTNEKLFFGSGTQLSVL.

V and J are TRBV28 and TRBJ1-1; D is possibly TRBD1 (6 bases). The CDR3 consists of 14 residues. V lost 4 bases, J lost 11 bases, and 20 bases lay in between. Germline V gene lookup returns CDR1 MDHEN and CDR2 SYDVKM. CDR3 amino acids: CASSSSSPTGTAFF. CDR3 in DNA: TGTGCCAGCAGTTCATCCTCCCCAACAGGGACGGCTTTCTTT.